This T cell receptor beta chain was captured by sequencing in a study of blood T cells in healthy people across ages. Regarding the study as a whole: Age advanced and TCR beta diversity per million T cells fell, roughly linearly.

V lost 7 bases and J 4 bases, leaving 14 bases between the germline ends. This CDR3 has 14 amino acids. For this clonotype: Antigen: not known.

Then a second PCR, running roughly 7 to 11 cycles, was carried out with a sample-barcoded 5' primer and a J-beta primer mix. Every molecule of cDNA carried a tag from a template-switch adaptor with 12 random nucleotides. TCRdb called the 5' RACE reads again in MiXCR, with one record for every CDR3 protein. The sample has hundreds of thousands of distinct CDR3 sequences, 45% to 70% seen once; the top ten hold roughly 24%. The origin of this receptor is a man aged 40-55 years in good health. V and J are TRBV12-3 or TRBV12-4 and TRBJ1-5, with a weak D call TRBD1 (6 bases). The sample taken for sequencing was blood. The CDR3 is CASKFTGPNQPQHF. The CDR3 DNA is TGTGCCAGCAAATTCACAGGGCCTAATCAGCCCCAGCATTTT.